This T cell receptor beta chain was captured in a study of cytotoxic CD8 clonotypes in ibrutinib-treated CLL. As for the study in general: Response samples were obtained once patients had received a median approximately 11 months of treatment, range 6 to 36.

CDR1 and CDR2 from the germline V gene are MGHDK and SYGVNS. This CDR3 has 13 amino acids. With 8 bases clipped from V and 2 bases from J, the junction kept 3 bases outside the gene matches. Points from the study as a whole: Sample timing was unmatched between remission and later-progressing patients; lymph nodes unstudied.

Repertoires were generated with immunoSEQ multiplex PCR, while TCRdb's copy carries only in-frame clones and drops some. This sample has 6,500 to 9,000 clones, with roughly 71% found just once. With respect to this clone: Its antigen is undetermined.

The source is a human donor with chronic lymphocytic leukemia. The rearrangement links TRBV25-1 to TRBJ2-7, with 10 nucleotides matching TRBD1. The sequenced sample was PBMCs, obtained before ibrutinib treatment. CDR3 loop: CASGGQGAYEQYF. Here the CDR3 DNA reads TGTGCCAGCGGAGGACAGGGGGCCTACGAGCAGTACTTC.